Listed below are T cell receptor beta chains from one sample, sequenced in a study of T cell responses to AZD1222 COVID-19 vaccine. Sequencing was performed with immunoSEQ multiplex PCR; in TCRdb, only in-frame clones are kept and a portion is missing. Of around 130,000 clones detected, 91% appear once; the ten largest clones hold 5% to 5.5%. Material: peripheral blood, obtained on day 0 of AZD1222 vaccination. All receptors come from an adult in good health. Each CDR3 is given with its conserved first and last residue. A D gene is named only where the DNA matches it firmly. Clone size appears in some rows only: once, few, many, or a class for an expanded clone.

j_gene | abundance | v_gene | d_gene | CDR3aa | CDR3nt
TRBJ1-1 | - | TRBV19 | - | CASSFLGSTEAFF | TGTGCCAGTAGTTTTCTCGGGAGCACTGAAGCTTTCTTT
TRBJ2-7 | - | TRBV7-6 | TRBD1 | CASSLATGGFDEQYF | TGTGCCAGCAGCTTAGCAACAGGGGGCTTCGACGAGCAGTACTTC
TRBJ2-1 | - | TRBV11-1 | - | CASSPWDGTQFF | TGTGCCAGCAGCCCTTGGGACGGAACGCAGTTCTTC
TRBJ1-2 | - | TRBV5-6 | TRBD1 | CASSPQDRGYGYTF | TGTGCCAGCAGCCCCCAGGACAGGGGATATGGCTACACCTTC
TRBJ1-5 | - | TRBV2 | TRBD1 | CASSAVTGEYQPQHF | TGTGCCAGCAGTGCAGTGACAGGGGAGTACCAGCCCCAGCATTTT
TRBJ1-1 | - | TRBV7-7 | - | CASSPQFGTEAFF | TGTGCTAGCAGCCCCCAGTTCGGCACTGAAGCTTTCTTT
TRBJ2-5 | - | TRBV15 | - | CATSRDLRGSIETQYF | TGTGCCACCAGCAGAGATCTGAGAGGGAGTATCGAGACCCAGTACTTC
TRBJ1-1 | - | TRBV4-2 | TRBD1 | CASSQGRQGDENEAFF | TGTGCCAGCAGCCAGGGAAGACAGGGTGATGAAAATGAAGCTTTCTTT
TRBJ2-2 | - | TRBV7-8 | - | CASSLVQAGELFF | TGTGCCAGCAGCTTAGTACAGGCCGGGGAGCTGTTTTTT
TRBJ2-7 | once | TRBV24-1 | TRBD2 | CATSQASGSYEQYF | TGTGCCACCAGCCAGGCTAGCGGGAGCTACGAGCAGTACTTC
TRBJ1-1 | - | TRBV5-5 | - | CASSSYREDTEAFF | TGTGCCAGCAGCTCCTACAGGGAGGACACTGAAGCTTTCTTT
TRBJ1-5 | - | TRBV3-1/TRBV3-2 | - | CASSQALNQPQHF | TGTGCCAGCAGCCAAGCCCTCAATCAGCCCCAGCATTTT
TRBJ1-6 | - | TRBV19 | - | CASRPTASSYNSPLHF | TGTGCCAGTAGGCCGACAGCGAGCTCCTATAATTCACCCCTCCACTTT
TRBJ2-5 | - | TRBV7-9 | - | CASSPLGKTQYF | TGTGCCAGCAGCCCGTTGGGGAAGACCCAGTACTTC
TRBJ1-5 | - | TRBV30 | - | CAWSIRGLSNQPQHF | TGTGCCTGGAGTATAAGGGGCCTTAGCAATCAGCCCCAGCATTTT
TRBJ1-4 | few | TRBV28 | TRBD1 | CASSLGYGTGVEKLFF | TGTGCCAGCAGTTTGGGATACGGGACAGGGGTGGAAAAACTGTTTTTT
TRBJ1-2 | - | TRBV7-9 | - | CASSLVSGGGHGYTF | TGTGCCAGCAGCTTAGTTTCCGGGGGAGGTCATGGCTACACCTTC
TRBJ1-5 | - | TRBV7-2 | - | CASSLNWGNRNQPQHF | TGTGCCAGCAGCTTAAATTGGGGTAATAGGAATCAGCCCCAGCATTTT
TRBJ2-1 | once | TRBV3-1/TRBV3-2 | - | CASSQETARYNEQFF | TGTGCCAGCAGCCAAGAAACGGCTCGGTACAATGAGCAGTTCTTC
TRBJ1-5 | - | TRBV18 | - | CASSPSDNQPQHF | TGTGCCAGCTCACCATCAGATAATCAGCCCCAGCATTTT
TRBJ2-3 | - | TRBV5-1 | TRBD1 | CASLQGAGADTQYF | TGCGCCAGTCTACAGGGGGCTGGGGCAGATACGCAGTATTTT